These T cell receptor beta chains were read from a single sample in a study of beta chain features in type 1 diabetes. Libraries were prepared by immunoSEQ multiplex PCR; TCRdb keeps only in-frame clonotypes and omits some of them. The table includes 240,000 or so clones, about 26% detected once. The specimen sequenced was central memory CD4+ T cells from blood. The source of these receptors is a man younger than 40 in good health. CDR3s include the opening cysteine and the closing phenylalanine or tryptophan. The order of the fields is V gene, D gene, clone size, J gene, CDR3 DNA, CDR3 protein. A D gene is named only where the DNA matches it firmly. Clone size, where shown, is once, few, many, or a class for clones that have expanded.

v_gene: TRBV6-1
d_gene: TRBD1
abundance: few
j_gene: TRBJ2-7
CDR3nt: TGTGCCAGCCGAGAAGACAGGGGCGCACCCTACGAGCAGTACTTC
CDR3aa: CASREDRGAPYEQYF

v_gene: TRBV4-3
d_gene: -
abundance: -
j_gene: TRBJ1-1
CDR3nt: TGCGCCAGCAGCTTTGGGGTCCGGCAGGGTGAAGCTTTCTTT
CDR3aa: CASSFGVRQGEAFF

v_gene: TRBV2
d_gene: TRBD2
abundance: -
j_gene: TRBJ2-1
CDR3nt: TGTGCCAGCAGTGAATTAGCGGGGATTTACAATGAGCAGTTCTTC
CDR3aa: CASSELAGIYNEQFF

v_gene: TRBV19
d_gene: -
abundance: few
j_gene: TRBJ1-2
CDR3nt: TGTGCCAGTAGCCCGGGACGGATCTATGGCTACACCTTC
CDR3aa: CASSPGRIYGYTF

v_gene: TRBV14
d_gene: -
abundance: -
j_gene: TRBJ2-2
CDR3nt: TGTGCCAGCAGCCAAGATAGGCTGAACACCGGGGAGCTGTTTTTT
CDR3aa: CASSQDRLNTGELFF

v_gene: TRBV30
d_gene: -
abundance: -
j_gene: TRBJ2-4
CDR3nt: TGTGCCTGGAGTGTGGAGGTCGATGGCATTCAGTACTTC
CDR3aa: CAWSVEVDGIQYF

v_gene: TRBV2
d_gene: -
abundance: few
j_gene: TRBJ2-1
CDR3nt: TGTGCCAGTTCTCGAGGAAATGAGCAGTTCTTC
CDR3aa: CASSRGNEQFF

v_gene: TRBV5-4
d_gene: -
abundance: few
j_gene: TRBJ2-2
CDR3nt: TGTGCCAGCAGCTTGCTCGGCGCCGCGAACACCGGGGAGCTGTTTTTT
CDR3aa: CASSLLGAANTGELFF

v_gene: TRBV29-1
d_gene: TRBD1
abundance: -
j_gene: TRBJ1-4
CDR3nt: TGCAGCGTTGGACAGGGGATGGGTACTAATGAAAAACTGTTTTTT
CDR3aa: CSVGQGMGTNEKLFF

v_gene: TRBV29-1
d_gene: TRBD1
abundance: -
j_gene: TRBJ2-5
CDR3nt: TGCAGCGTTGAAGAGTTTTCAGGGGGAGAGACCCAGTACTTC
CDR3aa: CSVEEFSGGETQYF

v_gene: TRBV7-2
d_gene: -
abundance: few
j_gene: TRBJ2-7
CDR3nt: TGTGCCAGCAGCTCCTCCGGGTACAGCTCCTACGAGCAGTACTTC
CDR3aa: CASSSSGYSSYEQYF

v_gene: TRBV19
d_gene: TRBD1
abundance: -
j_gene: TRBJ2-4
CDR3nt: TGTGCCAGTAGCACCCGGGGCCGGGACAGGGAATGGTACTTC
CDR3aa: CASSTRGRDREWYF

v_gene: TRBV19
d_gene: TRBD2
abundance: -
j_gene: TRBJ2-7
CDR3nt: TGTGCCAGTAGCCCTCTAGCGGGGCCCTACGAGCAGTACTTC
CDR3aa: CASSPLAGPYEQYF

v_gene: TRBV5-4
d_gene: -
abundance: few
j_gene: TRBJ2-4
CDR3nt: TGTGCCAGCAGTCAGGATGGGGGCGGGGGAGCCAAAAACATTCAGTACTTC
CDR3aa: CASSQDGGGGAKNIQYF

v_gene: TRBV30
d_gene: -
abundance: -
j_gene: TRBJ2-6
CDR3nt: TGTGCCCTACAGGTCTCTGGGGCCAACGTCCTGACTTTC
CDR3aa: CALQVSGANVLTF

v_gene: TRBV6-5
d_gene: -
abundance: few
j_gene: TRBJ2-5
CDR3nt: TGTGCCAGCAGTTACTTCGGACTCGGGGAGACCCAGTACTTC
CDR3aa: CASSYFGLGETQYF

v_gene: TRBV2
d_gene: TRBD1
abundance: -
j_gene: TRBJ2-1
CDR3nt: TGTGCCAGCAGCGCCTTGACAGGGCGAGGGAATGAGCAGTTCTTC
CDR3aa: CASSALTGRGNEQFF

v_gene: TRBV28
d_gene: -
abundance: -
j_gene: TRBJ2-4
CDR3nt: TGTGCCAGCAGTCCGGGGGCCCTAGCCAAAAACATTCAGTACTTC
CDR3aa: CASSPGALAKNIQYF

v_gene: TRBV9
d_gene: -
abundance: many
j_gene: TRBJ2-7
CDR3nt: TGTGCCAGCAGAGACGAGGAAAGCTACGAGCAGTACTTC
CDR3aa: CASRDEESYEQYF

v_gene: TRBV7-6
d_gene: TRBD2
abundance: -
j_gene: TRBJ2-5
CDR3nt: TGTGCCAGCAGCTTAGGACTAGCGGGACAAGAGACCCAGTACTTC
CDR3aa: CASSLGLAGQETQYF

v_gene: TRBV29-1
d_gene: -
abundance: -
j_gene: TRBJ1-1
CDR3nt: TGCAGCGTTGATGTGGGGAACACTGAAGCTTTCTTT
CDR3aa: CSVDVGNTEAFF

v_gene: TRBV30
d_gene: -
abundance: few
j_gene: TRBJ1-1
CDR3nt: TGTGCCTGGAGTTACGGGAGTAACACTGAAGCTTTCTTT
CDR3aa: CAWSYGSNTEAFF

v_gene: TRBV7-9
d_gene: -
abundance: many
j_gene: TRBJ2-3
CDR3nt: TGTGCCAGCAGCTTATTAACAGATACGCAGTATTTT
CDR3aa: CASSLLTDTQYF

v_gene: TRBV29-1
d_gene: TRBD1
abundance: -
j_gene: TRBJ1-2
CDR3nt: TGCAGCGTTGTGGGACAGACCAACTATGGCTACACCTTC
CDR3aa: CSVVGQTNYGYTF

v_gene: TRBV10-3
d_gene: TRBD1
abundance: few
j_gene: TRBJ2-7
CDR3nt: TGTGCCAGCAGTTACGGGGGACAGGGAACCTACGAGCAGTACTTC
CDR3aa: CASSYGGQGTYEQYF

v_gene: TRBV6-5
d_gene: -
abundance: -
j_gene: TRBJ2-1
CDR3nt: TGTGCCAGCAGTTACCAGCGATACCCTTACAATGAGCAGTTCTTC
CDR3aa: CASSYQRYPYNEQFF

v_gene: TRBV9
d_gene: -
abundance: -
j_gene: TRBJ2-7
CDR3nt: TGTGCCAGCAGCGTCGACTACAGCTCCTACGAGCAGTACTTC
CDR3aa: CASSVDYSSYEQYF

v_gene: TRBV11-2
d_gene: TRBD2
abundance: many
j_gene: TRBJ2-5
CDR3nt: TGTGCCAGCAGCCTGGGTCTAGCGGGGGCCGAAGAGACCCAGTACTTC
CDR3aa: CASSLGLAGAEETQYF

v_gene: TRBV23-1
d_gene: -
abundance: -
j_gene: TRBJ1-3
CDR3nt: TGCGCCAGCAGTCAATCGAACCGATTCTCTGGAAACACCATATATTTT
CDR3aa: CASSQSNRFSGNTIYF

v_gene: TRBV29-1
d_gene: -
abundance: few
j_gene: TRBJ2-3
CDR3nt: TGCAGCGTTGAGGGGGGCCAGGGTGTATTCGGCGGTACACCAGATACGCAGTATTTT
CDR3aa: CSVEGGQGVFGGTPDTQYF

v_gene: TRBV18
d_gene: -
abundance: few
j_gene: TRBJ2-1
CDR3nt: TGTGCCAGCTCACCATTGGCGGAAAGCTACAATGAGCAGTTCTTC
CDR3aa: CASSPLAESYNEQFF

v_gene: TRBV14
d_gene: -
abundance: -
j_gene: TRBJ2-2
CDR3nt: TGTGCCAGCAGCCAACAGAGAACCGGGGAGCTGTTTTTT
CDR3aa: CASSQQRTGELFF

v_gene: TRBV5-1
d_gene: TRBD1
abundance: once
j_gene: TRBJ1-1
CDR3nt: TGCGCCAGCTCTCGACAGGGGCGCGACACTGAAGCTTTCTTT
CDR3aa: CASSRQGRDTEAFF

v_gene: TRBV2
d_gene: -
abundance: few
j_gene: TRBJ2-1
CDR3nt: TGTGCTGGGGAAGCAGGACCCTACAATGAGCAGTTCTTC
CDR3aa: CAGEAGPYNEQFF

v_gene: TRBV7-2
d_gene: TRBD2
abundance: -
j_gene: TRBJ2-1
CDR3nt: TGTGCCAGCAGTTTGAGTGGAGCGGGAGTCTACAATGAGCAGTTCTTC
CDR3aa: CASSLSGAGVYNEQFF

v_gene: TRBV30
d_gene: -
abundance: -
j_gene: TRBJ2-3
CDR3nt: TGTGCCTGTGGGGGACTGAGCACAGATACGCAGTATTTT
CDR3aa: CACGGLSTDTQYF

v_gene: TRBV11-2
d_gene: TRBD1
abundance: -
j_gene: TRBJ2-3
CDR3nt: TGTGCCAGCAGCTGGCGGGACAGGGGTCCAGATACGCAGTATTTT
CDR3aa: CASSWRDRGPDTQYF

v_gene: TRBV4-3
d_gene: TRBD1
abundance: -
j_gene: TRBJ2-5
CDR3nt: TGCGCCAGCAGCCTACACAGGGGGGCAGAGACCCAGTACTTC
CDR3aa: CASSLHRGAETQYF

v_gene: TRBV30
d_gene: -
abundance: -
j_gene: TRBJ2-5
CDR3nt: TGTGCCTGGAGTGAGGGTGAGGTAGGGGAGACCCAGTACTTC
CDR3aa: CAWSEGEVGETQYF

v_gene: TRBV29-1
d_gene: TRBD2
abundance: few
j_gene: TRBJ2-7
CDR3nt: TGCAGCGTTAGCGGGAGTCGAACAGGTGAAGGGTACGAGCAGTACTTC
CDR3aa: CSVSGSRTGEGYEQYF

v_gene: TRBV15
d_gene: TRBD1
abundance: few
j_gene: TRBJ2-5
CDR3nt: TGTGCCACCAGCAGAGACAGGACAGGCAAGGTAGAGACCCAGTACTTC
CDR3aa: CATSRDRTGKVETQYF

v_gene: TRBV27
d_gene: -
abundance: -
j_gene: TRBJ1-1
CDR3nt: TGTGCCAGCAGTTTTAGTAACACGGGCTCTGAAGCTTTCTTT
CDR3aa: CASSFSNTGSEAFF